This entry is about one T cell receptor beta chain. No antigen is known for it. The entry originates in a study of OX40 agonist ivuxolimab in advanced cancers. Study-level information: The dose-escalation cohort was approximately 85% male, with a mean age of around 60 years, ranging roughly 20 to 80. Partial responses were observed in three patients, of whom one had hepatocellular carcinoma and two had cutaneous melanoma. Study-level points and caveats: No antigen was identified for the clonally expanded peripheral T cells.

It was autoimmune disease history or systemic immunosuppression that excluded patients. Libraries were prepared by immunoSEQ multiplex PCR; TCRdb keeps only in-frame clonotypes and omits some of them. Among around 39,000 clones listed, roughly 82% were seen once. Trimming pared 6 bases from V and 0 bases from J, leaving 14 bases between. The CDR3 is 15 amino acids. Germline assignment: CDR1 KGHSH and CDR2 LQKENI. V usage is TRBV18 and J usage is TRBJ1-2; the D gene is possibly TRBD1 (6 bases). Specimen: CD4+ or CD8+ T cells sorted from blood, collected in a trial of the OX40 agonist ivuxolimab. The origin of this receptor is an adult with an advanced solid tumor such as melanoma, head and neck, liver or kidney cancer. The CDR3 sequence is CASSLRQEANYGYTF. CDR3 sequence (DNA): TGTGCCAGCTCCCTTAGACAGGAAGCTAACTATGGCTACACCTTC.